A single sample is the source of the 27 T cell receptor beta chains below, sequenced in a study of cytomegalovirus exposure and HLA in healthy donors. PCR was performed using 60 Vbeta and 13 Jbeta primers. This table comes from immunoSEQ multiplex PCR, and its TCRdb copy is limited to in-frame clones, with some not included. The sample contains 130,000 to 150,000 clones, about 80% of which appear only once. Sequenced sample: PBMCs. The receptors originated from a man aged 40-49 years in good health and CMV-seronegative.

The chain has TRBV6-6 and TRBJ2-6; 8 nucleotides match TRBD2. Germline loops: CDR1 MNHNY, CDR2 SVGAGI (reference sequence). With V trimmed by 7 bases and J by 1 base, 6 bases remained unmatched. The CDR3 consists of 16 residues. The DNA for the CDR3 is TGTGCCAGCAAATCCGGGGGGGGTTCTGGGGCCAACGTCCTGACTTTC. Its protein product is CASKSGGGSGANVLTF.

The chain has TRBV5-1 and TRBJ2-5, with TRBD2 as a possible D gene (6 bases). The V end was cut by 9 bases, the J end by 8 bases, with 20 bases between. Germline V gene sequence: CDR1 SGHRS, CDR2 YFSETQ. CDR3 length: 13 residues. CDR3: CATAGSQQETQYF. The CDR3 DNA sequence: TGCGCCACCGCCGGGAGCCAACAGGAAACCCAGTACTTC.

The rearrangement links TRBV4-3 to TRBJ1-6; 8 nucleotides line up with TRBD1. The germline gives CDR1 LGHNA, CDR2 YSLEER. The CDR3 runs to 15 residues. V was pared by 0 bases and J by 10 bases, with 5 bases of the junction left unmatched. CDR3 residues: CASSQDGDRTSPLHF. CDR3 DNA sequence: TGCGCCAGCAGCCAAGATGGGGACAGGACATCACCCCTCCACTTT.

The chain combines TRBV7-8 with TRBJ2-1, with 8 positions matching TRBD2. The CDR3 has 15 residues. Trimming cost V 5 bases and J 4 bases; bases outside gene matches: 7. Germline-derived CDR1 and CDR2 are SGHVS and FQNEAQ. The CDR3 is CASSGLAGNYNEQFF. CDR3 DNA: TGTGCCAGCAGCGGATTAGCGGGGAATTACAATGAGCAGTTCTTC.

CDR3 region: CASSPVVAPSDTQYF. In DNA form, the CDR3 reads TGTGCCAGCAGCCCAGTCGTTGCCCCGTCAGATACGCAGTATTTT. The chain links TRBV7-9 to TRBJ2-3; unclear D gene. Trimming took off 5 bases at V and 4 bases at J, with 16 bases between the two ends. CDR1 SEHNR and CDR2 FQNEAQ come from the germline V gene (reference sequence). The CDR3 length is 15 residues.

The V and J genes are TRBV4-3 and TRBJ2-7, with D maybe TRBD1 (6 bases). Germline V gene data show CDR1 as LGHNA and CDR2 as YSLEER. The CDR3 has 14 residues. The V gene lost 3 bases and the J gene lost 3 bases, with 12 bases spanning the gap. This CDR3 is CASSHSAGDYEQYF. CDR3 nucleotide sequence: TGCGCCAGCAGCCATTCGGCAGGGGACTACGAGCAGTACTTC.

The V and J genes are TRBV7-2 and TRBJ1-3; tentatively, D is TRBD1 (5 bases). The CDR3 loop spans 16 amino acids. The V gene lost 5 bases and the J gene lost 4 bases, with 18 bases spanning the gap. Germline V CDR1 and CDR2: SGHTA, FQGNSA. The CDR3 nucleotides read TGTGCCAGCAGCCATCAAGCTCGCAGGGCAGGAAACACCATATATTTT. Translating gives CASSHQARRAGNTIYF.

The chain uses TRBV6-1 and TRBJ1-5, with 7 bases that match TRBD1. Unmatched junction bases numbered 6, after V lost 8 bases and J lost 2 bases. The CDR3 extends over 14 amino acids. Germline-derived CDR1 and CDR2 are MNHNS and SASEGT. Here the CDR3 reads CASGRQGGNQPQHF. CDR3 nucleotide sequence: TGTGCCAGCGGTCGACAGGGAGGCAATCAGCCCCAGCATTTT.

The chain combines TRBV4-3 with TRBJ1-1; D call uncertain. V lost 2 bases and J 1 base, leaving 11 bases between the germline ends. CDR3 size: 15 residues. Germline lookup yields CDR1 LGHNA and CDR2 YSLEER. DNA of the CDR3: TGCGCCAGCAGCCAATCCACCCGGTCGAACACTGAAGCTTTCTTT. Translating gives CASSQSTRSNTEAFF.

This clone has only one observation. The chain links TRBV4-3 to TRBJ1-5; no clear D. The CDR3 is 15 amino acids. The germline V gene has CDR1 LGHNA and CDR2 YSLEER. Trimming shortened V by 4 bases and J by 7 bases, and 17 bases separated the two germline ends. Here the CDR3 DNA reads TGCGCCAGCAGCCCGAGCCTCGACATGAAGCAGCCCCAGCATTTT. This sequence encodes CASSPSLDMKQPQHF.

The chain has TRBV18 and TRBJ2-7, with 7 nucleotides matching TRBD1. The CDR3 has 13 residues. Trimming cost V 4 bases and J 3 bases; bases outside gene matches: 3. Germline CDR1 and CDR2: KGHSH and LQKENI. CDR3 in amino acids: CASSRGTDYEQYF. In DNA form, the CDR3 reads TGTGCCAGCTCACGGGGGACAGACTACGAGCAGTACTTC.

The V and J genes are TRBV4-3 and TRBJ2-1, with 9 bases aligning to TRBD2. CDR1 and CDR2 from the germline V gene are LGHNA and YSLEER. V trimming: 0 bases; J trimming: 6 bases; junction bases outside the gene matches: 18. The CDR3 is 20 amino acids. The CDR3 nucleotides are TGCGCCAGCAGCCAAGATCGGTCCTGGGGCGCGGGGGGGCCCAGCAATGAGCAGTTCTTC. It codes for CASSQDRSWGAGGPSNEQFF.

V is TRBV5-1 and J is TRBJ2-3; 8 bases are a match to TRBD2. In germline, CDR1 is SGHRS, CDR2 YFSETQ. After removal of 5 bases from V and 3 bases from J, the junction contained 11 bases not matched to a gene. There are 16 residues in the CDR3. The CDR3 DNA follows: TGCGCCAGCAGGAATGGGGGGAGCGGGGGAACAGATACGCAGTATTTT. Its translation: CASRNGGSGGTDTQYF.

J is TRBJ1-6 and V is TRBV6-1, with 8 bases matching TRBD1. V lost 4 bases and J lost 5; bases outside the gene matches: 10. The CDR3 is made up of 17 amino acids. Germline V gives CDR1 MNHNS, CDR2 SASEGT. The CDR3 bases are TGTGCCAGCAGTGGCCGGACAGGGCAGGTCGATAATTCACCCCTCCACTTT. Translated, it gives CASSGRTGQVDNSPLHF.

The table lists this clone with a few counts. The rearrangement joins TRBV6-1 to TRBJ1-2, with D perhaps matching TRBD1 (5 bases). The ends were cut back, 7 bases at V and 4 bases at J, with 16 bases in the middle. This CDR3 has 14 residues. Germline V gives CDR1 MNHNS, CDR2 SASEGT. CDR3 sequence reads: CASTQFDSAYGYTF. In DNA, the CDR3 is TGTGCCAGCACCCAATTTGACAGCGCCTATGGCTACACCTTC.

The chain employs TRBV6-5 and TRBJ2-7; D may be TRBD1 (6 bases). Trimming pared 8 bases from V and 0 bases from J, leaving 11 bases between. The CDR3 extends over 13 amino acids. The germline V gene encodes CDR1 MNHEY and CDR2 SVGAGI. CDR3 region: CASYKQGSYEQYF. CDR3 DNA: TGTGCCAGCTATAAACAGGGCTCCTACGAGCAGTACTTC.

This rearrangement joins TRBV10-2 to TRBJ1-4, with D perhaps matching TRBD1 (5 bases). Trimming took off 4 bases at V and 3 bases at J, with 9 bases between the two ends. The CDR3 has 14 amino acids. Germline V lookup: CDR1 WSHSY, CDR2 SAAADI. CDR3 protein: CASSGEQANEKLFF. As DNA, the CDR3 is TGCGCCAGCAGTGGAGAACAGGCTAATGAAAAACTGTTTTTT.

The chain carries TRBV9 and TRBJ2-2; D possibly corresponds to TRBD2 (5 bases). The germline V and J ends were trimmed by 0 bases and 0 bases, with 9 bases remaining between them. The CDR3 runs 16 residues. CDR1 and CDR2 (germline): SGDLS, YYNGEE. The CDR3 spells CASSVGEGANTGELFF. In DNA form, the CDR3 reads TGTGCCAGCAGCGTAGGCGAGGGCGCGAACACCGGGGAGCTGTTTTTT.

The V and J genes are TRBV28 and TRBJ1-1, with D maybe TRBD1 (5 bases). The CDR3 spans 13 residues. V lost 8 bases, J lost 5 bases, and 15 bases lay in between. From germline, CDR1 is MDHEN and CDR2 SYDVKM. The CDR3 sequence is CASGLGAGTEAFF. The DNA for the CDR3 is TGTGCCAGCGGCCTTGGGGCTGGGACTGAAGCTTTCTTT.

This clone occurred a few times. The chain joins TRBV25-1 to TRBJ2-1; D is unclear. Trimming left V 6 bases short and J 8 bases short, with 17 bases between. The germline CDR1 and CDR2 sequences are MGHDK and SYGVNS. This CDR3 contains 14 residues. The CDR3 spells CASSQNPSLHEQFF. Written as DNA, the CDR3 is TGTGCCAGCAGCCAAAACCCAAGCCTTCATGAGCAGTTCTTC.

This clone has just a few counts. The chain couples TRBV7-2 to TRBJ2-3; D is perhaps TRBD1 (5 bases). The CDR3 spans 15 residues. V was cut by 6 bases and J by 4 bases, with 17 bases left in between. Germline V gene sequence: CDR1 SGHTA, CDR2 FQGNSA. CDR3 coding DNA: TGTGCCAGCAGTCAGGTAACCTTGGGGCCAGATACGCAGTATTTT. Protein: CASSQVTLGPDTQYF.

This chain uses TRBV6-5 with TRBJ2-5, with 11 bases that match TRBD1. The CDR3 sequence is 13 residues long. Germline V gene lookup returns CDR1 MNHEY and CDR2 SVGAGI. With V trimmed by 4 bases and J by 7 bases, 2 bases remained unmatched. CDR3 nucleotides: TGTGCCAGCAGTTCCGGACAGGGGGCGACCCAGTACTTC. The encoded protein is CASSSGQGATQYF.

The chain combines TRBV7-6 with TRBJ2-7; 10 bases agree with TRBD1. CDR1 and CDR2 (germline): SGHVS, FNYEAQ. V was pared by 5 bases and J by 5 bases, with 15 bases of the junction left unmatched. This CDR3 is 17 amino acids long. This chain's CDR3 is CASSLFPRDRGFDEQYF. CDR3 DNA: TGTGCCAGCAGCCTATTTCCCCGGGACAGGGGTTTTGACGAGCAGTACTTC.

The chain carries TRBV6-1 and TRBJ1-1; the match to TRBD1 covers 11 bases. The CDR3 loop spans 15 amino acids. CDR1 is MNHNS, CDR2 SASEGT, per germline. The J segment lost 2 bases and the V segment lost 8 bases, leaving 7 bases of the junction unmatched. This chain's CDR3 is CASLRDRGLNTEAFF. The CDR3 region has the DNA TGTGCCAGCTTACGGGACAGGGGGTTAAACACTGAAGCTTTCTTT.

J is TRBJ1-5 and V is TRBV18; a weak D match, TRBD1 (5 bases). Trimming took 6 bases from V and 1 from J, leaving 10 bases between them. In germline, CDR1 is KGHSH, CDR2 LQKENI. This CDR3 comprises 14 residues. In DNA form, the CDR3 reads TGTGCCAGCTCCCAGCAGGGAAGCAATCAGCCCCAGCATTTT. Its protein is CASSQQGSNQPQHF.

Points on this clone: Other DNA sequences within the sample encode an identical CDR3. J is TRBJ1-1 and V is TRBV27; tentatively, D is TRBD1 (5 bases). The V gene lost 5 bases and the J gene lost 2 bases, with 12 bases spanning the gap. The CDR3 extends over 14 amino acids. Germline CDR1 is MNHEY and CDR2 is SMNVEV (reference sequence). For the CDR3, the DNA is TGTGCCAGCAGTCCACAGGAGCCTAACACTGAAGCTTTCTTT. Amino acids: CASSPQEPNTEAFF.

The chain links TRBV30 to TRBJ1-3; 7 bases match TRBD1. With V trimmed by 7 bases and J by 3 bases, 12 bases remained unmatched. This CDR3 spans 15 amino acids. Germline V gives CDR1 GTSNPN, CDR2 SVGIG (reference sequence). The DNA for the CDR3 is TGTGCCTACTCTTTACAGGGGTTTGGTGGAAACACCATATATTTT. Translation: CAYSLQGFGGNTIYF.